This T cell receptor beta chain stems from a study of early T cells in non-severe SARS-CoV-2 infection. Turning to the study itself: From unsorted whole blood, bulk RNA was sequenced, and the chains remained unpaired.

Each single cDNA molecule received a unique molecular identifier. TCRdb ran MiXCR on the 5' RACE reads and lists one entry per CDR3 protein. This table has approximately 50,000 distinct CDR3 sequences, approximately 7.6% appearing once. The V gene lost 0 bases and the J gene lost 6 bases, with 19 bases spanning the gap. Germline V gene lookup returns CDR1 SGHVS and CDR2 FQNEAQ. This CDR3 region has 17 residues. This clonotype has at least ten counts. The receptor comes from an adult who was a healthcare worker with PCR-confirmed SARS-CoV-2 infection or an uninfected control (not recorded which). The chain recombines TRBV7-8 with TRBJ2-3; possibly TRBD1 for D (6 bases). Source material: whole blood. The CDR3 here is CASSLAYGLARGDTQYF. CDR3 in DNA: TGTGCCAGCAGCTTAGCTTATGGTCTAGCTAGGGGGGATACGCAGTATTTT.